This T cell receptor (beta chain) was documented in a study of untreated major depressive disorder. CDR1 and CDR2 from the germline V gene are MGHRA and YSYEKL. This CDR3 contains 16 residues. V trimming: 5 bases; J trimming: 6 bases; junction bases outside the gene matches: 7. Produced via immunoSEQ multiplex PCR; TCRdb's table is partial and in-frame only. The sample records roughly 13,000 clones, around 90% being singletons. About this clone itself: The antigen is unknown.

Study-wide findings and caveats: Compared with controls, depressed patients showed more TRBV05-01 (Vbeta 5.1) usage in CD4+ T cells.

This chain joins TRBV4-1 and TRBJ2-2; TRBD2 matches at 12 bases. The sample comprised CD4+ T cells from PBMCs. The clonotype originates from a man under 40 with major depressive disorder. The CDR3 is CASSMRTSGVAGELFF. CDR3 DNA sequence: TGCGCCAGCAGCATGAGGACTAGCGGGGTGGCCGGGGAGCTGTTTTTT.